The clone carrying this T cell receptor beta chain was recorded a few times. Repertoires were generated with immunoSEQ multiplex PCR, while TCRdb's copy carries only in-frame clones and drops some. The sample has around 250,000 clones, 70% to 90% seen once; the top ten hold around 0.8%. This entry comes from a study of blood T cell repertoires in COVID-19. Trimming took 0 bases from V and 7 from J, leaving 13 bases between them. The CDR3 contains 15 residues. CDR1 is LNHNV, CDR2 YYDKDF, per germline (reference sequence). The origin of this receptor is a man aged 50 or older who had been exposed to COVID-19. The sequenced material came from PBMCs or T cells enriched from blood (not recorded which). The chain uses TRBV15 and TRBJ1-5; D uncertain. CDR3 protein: CATSRDLGPGQPQHF. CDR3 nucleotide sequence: TGTGCCACCAGCAGAGATCTAGGCCCGGGGCAGCCCCAGCATTTT.